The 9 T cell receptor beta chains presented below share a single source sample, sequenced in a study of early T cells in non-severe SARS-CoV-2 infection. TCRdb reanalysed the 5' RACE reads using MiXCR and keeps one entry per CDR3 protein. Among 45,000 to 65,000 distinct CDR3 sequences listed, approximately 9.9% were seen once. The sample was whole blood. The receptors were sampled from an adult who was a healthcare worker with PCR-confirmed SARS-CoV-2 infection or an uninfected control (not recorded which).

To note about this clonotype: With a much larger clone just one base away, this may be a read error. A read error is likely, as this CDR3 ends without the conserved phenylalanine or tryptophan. The CDR3, as DNA: TGTGCCAGCAGCCCCAGCGTGAACACTGAAGCTTTCCTT. It yields the protein CASSPSVNTEAFL. The chain combines TRBV3-1 with TRBJ1-1; D gene unclear. Deletions cut 4 bases from V and 0 bases from J, with 6 bases between. The CDR3 sequence is 13 residues long. Germline loops: CDR1 LGHDT, CDR2 YNNKEL (reference sequence).

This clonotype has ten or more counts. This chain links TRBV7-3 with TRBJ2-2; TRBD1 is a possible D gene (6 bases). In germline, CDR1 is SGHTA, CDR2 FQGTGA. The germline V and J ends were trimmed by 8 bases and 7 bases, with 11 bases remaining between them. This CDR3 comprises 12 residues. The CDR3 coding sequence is TGTGCCAGCGCCAGGGGTGGCGGGGAGCTGTTTTTT. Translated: CASARGGGELFF.

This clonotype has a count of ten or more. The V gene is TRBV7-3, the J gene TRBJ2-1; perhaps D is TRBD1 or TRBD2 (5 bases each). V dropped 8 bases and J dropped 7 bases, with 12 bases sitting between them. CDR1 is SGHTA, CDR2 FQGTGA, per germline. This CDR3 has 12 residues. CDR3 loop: CASSGTTNEQFF. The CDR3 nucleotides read TGTGCCAGCTCCGGGACCACTAATGAGCAGTTCTTC. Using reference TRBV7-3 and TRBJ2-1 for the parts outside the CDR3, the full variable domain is GAGVSQTPSNKVTEKGKYVELRCDPISGHTALYWYRQSLGQGPEFLIYFQGTGAADDSGLPNDRFFAVRPEGSVSTLKIQRTERGDSAVYLCASSGTTNEQFFGPGTRLTVL.

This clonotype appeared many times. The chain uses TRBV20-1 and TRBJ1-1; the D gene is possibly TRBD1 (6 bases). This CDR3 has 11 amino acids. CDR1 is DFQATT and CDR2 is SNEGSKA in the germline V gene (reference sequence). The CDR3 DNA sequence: TGCAGACCGGGACAGAACACTGAAGCTTTCTTT. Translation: CRPGQNTEAFF.

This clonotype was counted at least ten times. For the CDR3, the DNA is TGCGCCAGCGGAGAGAATCAGCCCCAGCATTTT. Protein: CASGENQPQHF. The V call is TRBV10-2, the J call TRBJ1-5; D is undetermined. Germline lookup yields CDR1 WSHSY and CDR2 SAAADI. This CDR3 has 11 residues. V lost 8 bases and J lost 4, with 6 bases in between.

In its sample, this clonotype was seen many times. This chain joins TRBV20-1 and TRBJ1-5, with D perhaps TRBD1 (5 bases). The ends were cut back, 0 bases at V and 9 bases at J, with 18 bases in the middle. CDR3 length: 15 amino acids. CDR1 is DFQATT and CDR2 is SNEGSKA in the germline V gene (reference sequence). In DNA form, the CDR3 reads TGCAGTGCTAGAGATCCCAGTGGGGCTGGGAGGCCCCAGCATTTT. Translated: CSARDPSGAGRPQHF.

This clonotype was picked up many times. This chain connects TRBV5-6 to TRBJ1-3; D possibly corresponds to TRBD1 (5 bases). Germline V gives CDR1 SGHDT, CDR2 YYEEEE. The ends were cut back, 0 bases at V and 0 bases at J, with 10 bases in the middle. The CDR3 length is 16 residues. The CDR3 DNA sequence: TGTGCCAGCAGCTTGGGACAGATTCTCTCTGGAAACACCATATATTTT. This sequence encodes CASSLGQILSGNTIYF.

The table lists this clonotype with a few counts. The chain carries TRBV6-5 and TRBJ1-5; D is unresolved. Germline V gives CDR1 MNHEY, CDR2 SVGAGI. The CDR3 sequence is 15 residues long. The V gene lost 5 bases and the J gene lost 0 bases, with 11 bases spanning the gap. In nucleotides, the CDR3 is TGTGCCAGCAGTCCCGGGATCTATAGCAATCAGCCCCAGCATTTT. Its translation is CASSPGIYSNQPQHF.

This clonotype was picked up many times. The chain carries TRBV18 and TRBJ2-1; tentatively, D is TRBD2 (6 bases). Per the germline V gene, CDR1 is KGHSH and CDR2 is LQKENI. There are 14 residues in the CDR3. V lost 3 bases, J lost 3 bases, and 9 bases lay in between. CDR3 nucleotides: TGTGCCAGCTCACCCCGGACTAACTACAATGAGCAGTTCTTC. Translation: CASSPRTNYNEQFF. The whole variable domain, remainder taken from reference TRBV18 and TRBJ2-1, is NAGVMQNPRHLVRRRGQEARLRCSPMKGHSHVYWYRQLPEEGLKFMVYLQKENIIDESGMPKERFSAEFPKEGPSILRIQQVVRGDSAAYFCASSPRTNYNEQFFGPGTRLTVL.